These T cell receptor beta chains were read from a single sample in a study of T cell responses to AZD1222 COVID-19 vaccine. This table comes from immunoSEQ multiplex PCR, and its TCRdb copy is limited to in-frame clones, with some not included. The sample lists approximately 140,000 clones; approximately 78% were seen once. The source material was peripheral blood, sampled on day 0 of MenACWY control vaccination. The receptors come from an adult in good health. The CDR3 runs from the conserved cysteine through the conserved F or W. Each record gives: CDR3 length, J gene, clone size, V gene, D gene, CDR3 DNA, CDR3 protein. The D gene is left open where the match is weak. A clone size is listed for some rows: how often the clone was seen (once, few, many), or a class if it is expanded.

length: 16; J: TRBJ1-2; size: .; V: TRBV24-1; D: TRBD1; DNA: TGTGCCACCAGTGCGGATGGGAGGGGGCCCTCTTATGGCTACACCTTC; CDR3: CATSADGRGPSYGYTF
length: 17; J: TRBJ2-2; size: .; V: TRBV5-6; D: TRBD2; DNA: TGTGCCAGCAGCTTGGCCTACGGGGGGTCGAACACCGGGGAGCTGTTTTTT; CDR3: CASSLAYGGSNTGELFF
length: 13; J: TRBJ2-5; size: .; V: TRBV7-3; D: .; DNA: TGTGCCAGCAGCCAAAACTTAGGAGAGACCCAGTACTTC; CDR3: CASSQNLGETQYF
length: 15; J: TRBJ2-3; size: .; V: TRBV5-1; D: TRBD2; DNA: TGCGCCAGCAGCTTTCTAGCGGGGGGCACAGATACGCAGTATTTT; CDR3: CASSFLAGGTDTQYF
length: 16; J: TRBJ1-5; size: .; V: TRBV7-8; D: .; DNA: TGTGCCAGCAGCTTAGCGAGGACATTTAGCAATCAGCCCCAGCATTTT; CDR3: CASSLARTFSNQPQHF
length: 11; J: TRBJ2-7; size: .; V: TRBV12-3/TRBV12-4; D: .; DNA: TGTGCCAGCAGTGAAAGGTACGAGCAGTACTTC; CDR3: CASSERYEQYF
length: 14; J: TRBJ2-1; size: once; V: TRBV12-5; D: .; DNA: TGTGCTAGTGGTTTCGGGGGGCATGGGAATGAGCAGTTCTTC; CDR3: CASGFGGHGNEQFF
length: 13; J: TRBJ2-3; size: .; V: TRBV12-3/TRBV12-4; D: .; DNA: TGTGCCAGCAGTTTATTGGGTGCAGATACGCAGTATTTT; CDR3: CASSLLGADTQYF
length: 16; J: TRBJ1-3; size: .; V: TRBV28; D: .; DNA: TGTGCCAGCAGTTTGTGGGGGATTCACTCTGGAAACACCATATATTTT; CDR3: CASSLWGIHSGNTIYF
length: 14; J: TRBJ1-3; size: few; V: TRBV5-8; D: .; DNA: TGTGCCAGCGGGAGTCTCTCCTCTGGAAACACCATATATTTT; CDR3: CASGSLSSGNTIYF
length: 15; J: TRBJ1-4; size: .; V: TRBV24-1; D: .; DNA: TGTGCCACCAGTGATTCGCGACTCCCTAATGAAAAACTGTTTTTT; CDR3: CATSDSRLPNEKLFF
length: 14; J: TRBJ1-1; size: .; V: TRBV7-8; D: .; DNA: TGTGCCAGCAGCTTAGCGCCCCATGGCGGTGAAGCTTTCTTT; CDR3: CASSLAPHGGEAFF
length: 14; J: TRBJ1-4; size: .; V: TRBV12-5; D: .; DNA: TGTGCTAGTGGACCCGGAGGGGGTCGGGAAAAACTGTTTTTT; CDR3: CASGPGGGREKLFF
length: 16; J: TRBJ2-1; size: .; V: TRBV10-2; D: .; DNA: TGCGCCAGCGCCCGAAATACCGCGTTTAAGAACAATGAGCAGTTCTTC; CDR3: CASARNTAFKNNEQFF